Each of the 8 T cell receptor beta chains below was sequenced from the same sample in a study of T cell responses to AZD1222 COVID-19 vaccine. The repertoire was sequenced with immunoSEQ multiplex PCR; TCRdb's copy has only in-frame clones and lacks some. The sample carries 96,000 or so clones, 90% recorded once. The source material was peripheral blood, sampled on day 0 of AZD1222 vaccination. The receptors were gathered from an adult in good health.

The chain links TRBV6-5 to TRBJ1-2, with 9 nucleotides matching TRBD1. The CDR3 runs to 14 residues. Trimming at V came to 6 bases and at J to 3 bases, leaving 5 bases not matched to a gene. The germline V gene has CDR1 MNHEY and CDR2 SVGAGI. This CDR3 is CASRRQGDYYGYTF. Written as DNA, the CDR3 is TGTGCCAGCAGACGACAGGGGGATTACTATGGCTACACCTTC.

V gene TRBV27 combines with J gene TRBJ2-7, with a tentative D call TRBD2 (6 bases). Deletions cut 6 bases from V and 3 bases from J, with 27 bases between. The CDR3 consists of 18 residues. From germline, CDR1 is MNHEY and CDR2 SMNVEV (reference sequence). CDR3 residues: CASRPFRRQRAAYYEQYF. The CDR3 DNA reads TGTGCCAGCAGACCATTCAGGCGGCAGCGGGCCGCCTACTACGAGCAGTACTTC.

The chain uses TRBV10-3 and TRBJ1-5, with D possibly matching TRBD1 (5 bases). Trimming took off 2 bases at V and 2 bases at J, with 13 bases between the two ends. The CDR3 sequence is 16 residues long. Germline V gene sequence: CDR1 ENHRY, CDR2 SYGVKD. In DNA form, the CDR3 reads TGTGCCATCAGTGAGACACGGACACAGGGCAATCAGCCCCAGCATTTT. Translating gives CAISETRTQGNQPQHF.

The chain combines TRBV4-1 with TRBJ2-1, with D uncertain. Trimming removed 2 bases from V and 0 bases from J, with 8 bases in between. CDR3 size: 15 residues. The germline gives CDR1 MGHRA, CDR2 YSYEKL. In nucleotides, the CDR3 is TGCGCCAGCAGCCAACCGGGCAGCTCCTACAATGAGCAGTTCTTC. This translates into CASSQPGSSYNEQFF.

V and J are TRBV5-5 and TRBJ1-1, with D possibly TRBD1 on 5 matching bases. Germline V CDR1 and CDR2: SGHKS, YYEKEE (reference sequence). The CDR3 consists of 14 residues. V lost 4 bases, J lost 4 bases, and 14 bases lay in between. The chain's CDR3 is CASSLDRLITEAFF. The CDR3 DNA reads TGTGCCAGCAGCCTAGACAGATTAATCACTGAAGCTTTCTTT.

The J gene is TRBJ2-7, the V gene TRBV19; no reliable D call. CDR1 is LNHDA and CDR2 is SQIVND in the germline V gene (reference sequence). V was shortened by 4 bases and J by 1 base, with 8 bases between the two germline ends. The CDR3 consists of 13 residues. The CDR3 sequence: CASSTDQSYEQYF. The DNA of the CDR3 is TGTGCCAGTAGTACCGACCAGTCCTACGAGCAGTACTTC.

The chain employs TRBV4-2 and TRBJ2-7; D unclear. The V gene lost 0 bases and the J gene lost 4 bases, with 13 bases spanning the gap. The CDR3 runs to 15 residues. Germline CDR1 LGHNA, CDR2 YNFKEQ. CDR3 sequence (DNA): TGTGCCAGCAGCCAAGATAGGGCGCTCTCTTACGAGCAGTACTTC. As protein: CASSQDRALSYEQYF.

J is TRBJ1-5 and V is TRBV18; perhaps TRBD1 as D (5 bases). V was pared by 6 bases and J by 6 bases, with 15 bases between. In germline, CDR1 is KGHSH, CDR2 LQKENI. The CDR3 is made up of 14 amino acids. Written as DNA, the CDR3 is TGTGCCAGCTCCGGGGGGGGACGCGGTCAGCCCCAGCATTTT. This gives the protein CASSGGGRGQPQHF. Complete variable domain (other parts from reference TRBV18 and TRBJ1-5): NAGVMQNPRHLVRRRGQEARLRCSPMKGHSHVYWYRQLPEEGLKFMVYLQKENIIDESGMPKERFSAEFPKEGPSILRIQQVVRGDSAAYFCASSGGGRGQPQHFGDGTRLSIL.